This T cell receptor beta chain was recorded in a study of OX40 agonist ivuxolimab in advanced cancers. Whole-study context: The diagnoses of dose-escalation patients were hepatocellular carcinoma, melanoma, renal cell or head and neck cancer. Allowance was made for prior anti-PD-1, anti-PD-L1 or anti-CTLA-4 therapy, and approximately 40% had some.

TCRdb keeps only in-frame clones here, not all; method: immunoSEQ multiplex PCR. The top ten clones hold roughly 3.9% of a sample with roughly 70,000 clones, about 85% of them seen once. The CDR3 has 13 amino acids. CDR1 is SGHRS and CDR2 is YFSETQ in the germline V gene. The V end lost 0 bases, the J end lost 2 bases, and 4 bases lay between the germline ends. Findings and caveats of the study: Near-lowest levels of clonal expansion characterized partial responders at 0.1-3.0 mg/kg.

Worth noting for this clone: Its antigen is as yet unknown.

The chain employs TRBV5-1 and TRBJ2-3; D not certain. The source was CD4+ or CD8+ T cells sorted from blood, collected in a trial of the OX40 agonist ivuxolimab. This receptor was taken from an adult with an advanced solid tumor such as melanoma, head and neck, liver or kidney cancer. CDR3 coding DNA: TGCGCCAGCAGCTTGGCCTACACAGATACGCAGTATTTT. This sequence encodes CASSLAYTDTQYF.